Below, 5 T cell receptor beta chains from the same sample are listed, as sequenced in a study of T cell clonotyping in hematopoietic cell transplantation. Using immunoSEQ multiplex PCR, the repertoire was profiled, and TCRdb retains in-frame clones only, with some absent. The repertoire holds thousands of clones, with roughly 90% as singletons. The sequencing used peripheral blood mononuclear cells, collected 100 days after allogeneic stem cell transplant. Every receptor here comes from a female patient aged 50 to 65 who had an allogeneic stem cell transplant from an unrelated donor, so T cells may come from the graft donor. Some clones in this sample may be carry-over from other donors' samples.

V gene TRBV19 combines with J gene TRBJ1-5, with 9 bases fitting TRBD1. Germline trimming cut 5 bases from V and 5 bases from J; bases unmatched to any gene: 4. The germline CDR1 and CDR2 sequences are LNHDA and SQIVND (reference sequence). The CDR3 extends over 14 amino acids. The CDR3: CASSLGQGYQPQHF. As DNA, the CDR3 is TGTGCCAGTAGTTTGGGACAGGGCTATCAGCCCCAGCATTTT.

The chain employs TRBV15 and TRBJ1-4, with 7 bases identical to TRBD1. Germline V gene sequence: CDR1 LNHNV, CDR2 YYDKDF (reference sequence). The CDR3 is 14 residues long. With V trimmed by 5 bases and J by 7 bases, 7 bases remained unmatched. The chain's CDR3 is CATSLQGDGEKLFF. In nucleotides, the CDR3 is TGTGCCACCAGCCTGCAGGGGGATGGTGAAAAACTGTTTTTT.

The chain employs TRBV5-6 and TRBJ1-6; 10 bases are shared with TRBD1. The V segment lost 5 bases and the J segment 7 bases; nucleotides outside the gene matches: 9. Germline V gene data show CDR1 as SGHDT and CDR2 as YYEEEE. This CDR3 has 16 amino acids. CDR3 nucleotide sequence: TGTGCCAGCAGTTGGGGACAGGGGATAATGAATTCACCCCTCCACTTT. Amino acids: CASSWGQGIMNSPLHF.

This rearrangement joins TRBV2 to TRBJ2-3; 10 bases agree with TRBD2. V gave up 5 bases and J gave up 3 bases; unmatched junction bases: 11. This CDR3 region has 17 residues. Germline V gene lookup returns CDR1 SNHLY and CDR2 FYNNEI. CDR3 nucleotides: TGTGCCAGCAGTCTCACGCGAAGGACTAGCGGAACAGATACGCAGTATTTT. Its protein is CASSLTRRTSGTDTQYF.

Details on this clone: At one end, the junction sequence differs from germline, possibly due to a read error. The gene calls are TRBV14 and TRBJ2-7; D might be TRBD1 (6 bases). Germline loops: CDR1 SGHDN, CDR2 FVKESK. This CDR3 is 13 amino acids long. CDR3 nucleotide sequence: TGTGCCAGCAGCTCGGACAGTCTCCTGGGTTTGGACTTC. Translation: CASSSDSLLGLDF.